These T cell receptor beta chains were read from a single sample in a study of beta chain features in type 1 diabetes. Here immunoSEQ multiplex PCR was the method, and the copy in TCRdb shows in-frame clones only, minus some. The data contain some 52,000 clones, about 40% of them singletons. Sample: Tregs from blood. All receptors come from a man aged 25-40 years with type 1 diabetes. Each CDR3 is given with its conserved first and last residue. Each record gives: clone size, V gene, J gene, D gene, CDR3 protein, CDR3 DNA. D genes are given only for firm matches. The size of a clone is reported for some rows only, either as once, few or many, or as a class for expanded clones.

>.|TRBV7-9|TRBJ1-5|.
CASSRGNQPQHF
TGTGCCTCGAGCAGGGGAAATCAGCCCCAGCATTTT
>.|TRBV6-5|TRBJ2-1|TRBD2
CASSSLGGSDYNEQFF
TGTGCCAGCAGTTCCCTCGGCGGGAGTGATTACAATGAGCAGTTCTTC
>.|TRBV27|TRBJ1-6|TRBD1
CASSKGDRDHSPLHF
TGTGCCAGCAGCAAGGGGGACAGGGACCATTCACCCCTCCACTTT
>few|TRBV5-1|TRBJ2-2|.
CASSPGLGGVTGELFF
TGCGCCAGCAGCCCTGGACTAGGGGGGGTCACCGGGGAGCTGTTTTTT
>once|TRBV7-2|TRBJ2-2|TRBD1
CASSPRGTSYTGELFF
TGTGCCAGCAGCCCCAGGGGGACATCCTACACCGGGGAGCTGTTTTTT
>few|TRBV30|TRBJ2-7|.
CAWSVAAIQYF
TGTGCCTGGAGTGTAGCAGCGATCCAGTACTTC
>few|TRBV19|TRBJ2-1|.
CASTGNPGDQFF
TGTGCCAGTACTGGAAACCCGGGAGATCAGTTCTTC
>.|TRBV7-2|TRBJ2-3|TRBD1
CASSPGQGNTDTQYF
TGTGCCAGCAGCCCGGGACAGGGTAACACAGATACGCAGTATTTT
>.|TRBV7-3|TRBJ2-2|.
CASSLLGGPNTGELFF
TGTGCCAGCAGCTTACTCGGCGGGCCGAACACCGGGGAGCTGTTTTTT
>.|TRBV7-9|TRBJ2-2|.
CASSGRQRLGSQNTGELFF
TGTGCCAGCAGCGGCAGACAGAGATTAGGTTCCCAGAACACCGGGGAGCTGTTTTTT
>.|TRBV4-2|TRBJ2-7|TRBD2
CASSPALGTSVAYEQYF
TGTGCCAGCAGCCCTGCGTTGGGCACTAGCGTCGCCTACGAGCAGTACTTC
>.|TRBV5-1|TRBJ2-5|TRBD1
CASSLGTGGQETQYF
TGCGCCAGCAGCTTGGGCACAGGGGGTCAAGAGACCCAGTACTTC
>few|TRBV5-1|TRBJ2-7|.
CASSLATGSSYEQYF
TGCGCCAGCAGCTTGGCCACCGGGAGCTCCTACGAGCAGTACTTC
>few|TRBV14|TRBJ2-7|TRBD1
CASSLTGTEYYEQYF
TGTGCCAGCAGCCTTACCGGGACAGAGTACTACGAGCAGTACTTC
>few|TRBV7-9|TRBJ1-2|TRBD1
CASSSGQGGGYTF
TGTGCCAGCAGCTCCGGACAGGGGGGTGGCTACACCTTC
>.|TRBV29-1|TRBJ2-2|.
CSVMRESTGELFF
TGCAGCGTGATGAGGGAGAGCACCGGGGAGCTGTTTTTT
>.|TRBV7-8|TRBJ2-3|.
CASSPRTALATDTQYF
TGTGCCAGCAGCCCCCGGACGGCGCTAGCGACAGATACGCAGTATTTT
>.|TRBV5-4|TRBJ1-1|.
CASSPNPDSLNTEAFF
TGTGCCAGCAGCCCGAACCCAGACAGCTTGAACACTGAAGCTTTCTTT
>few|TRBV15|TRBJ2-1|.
CATSSWTDNEQFF
TGTGCCACCAGCAGCTGGACAGACAATGAGCAGTTCTTC
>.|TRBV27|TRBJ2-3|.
CASSLKPHSYTQYF
TGTGCCAGCAGTTTGAAGCCGCACTCTTATACGCAGTATTTT
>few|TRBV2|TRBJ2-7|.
CASSGQGPYEQYF
TGTGCCAGCAGTGGTCAGGGCCCCTACGAGCAGTACTTC
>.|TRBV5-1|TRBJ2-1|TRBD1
CASSFYGQGRYNEQFF
TGCGCCAGCAGCTTTTACGGACAGGGCCGCTACAATGAGCAGTTCTTC
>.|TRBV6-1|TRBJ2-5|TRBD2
CASTRVSGSRETQYF
TGTGCCAGCACCAGGGTTAGCGGGAGTCGCGAGACCCAGTACTTC